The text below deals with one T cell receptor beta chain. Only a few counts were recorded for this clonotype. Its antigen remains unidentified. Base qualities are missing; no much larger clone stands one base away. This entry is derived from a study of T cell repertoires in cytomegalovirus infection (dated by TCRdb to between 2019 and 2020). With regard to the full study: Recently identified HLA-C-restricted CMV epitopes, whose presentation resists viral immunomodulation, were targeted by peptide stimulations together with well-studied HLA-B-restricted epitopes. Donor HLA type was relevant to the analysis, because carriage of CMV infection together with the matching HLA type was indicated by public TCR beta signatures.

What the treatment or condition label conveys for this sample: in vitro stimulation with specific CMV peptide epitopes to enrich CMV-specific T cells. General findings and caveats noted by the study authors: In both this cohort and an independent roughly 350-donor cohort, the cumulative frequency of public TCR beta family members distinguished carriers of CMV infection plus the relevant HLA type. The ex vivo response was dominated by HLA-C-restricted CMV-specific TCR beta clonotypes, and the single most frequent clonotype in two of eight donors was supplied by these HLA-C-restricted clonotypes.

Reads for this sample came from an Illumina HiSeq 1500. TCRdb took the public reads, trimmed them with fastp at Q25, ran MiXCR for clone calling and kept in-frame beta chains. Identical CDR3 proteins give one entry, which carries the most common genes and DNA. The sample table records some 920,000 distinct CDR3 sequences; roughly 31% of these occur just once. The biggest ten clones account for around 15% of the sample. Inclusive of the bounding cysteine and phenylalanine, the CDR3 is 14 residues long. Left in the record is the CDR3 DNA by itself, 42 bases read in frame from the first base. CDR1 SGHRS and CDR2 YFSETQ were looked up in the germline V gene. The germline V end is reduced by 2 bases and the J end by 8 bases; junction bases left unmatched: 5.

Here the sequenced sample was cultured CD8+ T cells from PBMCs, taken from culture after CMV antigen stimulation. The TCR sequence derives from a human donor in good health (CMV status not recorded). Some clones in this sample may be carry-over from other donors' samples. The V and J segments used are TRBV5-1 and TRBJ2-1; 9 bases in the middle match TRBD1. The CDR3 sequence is CASSFRDRDYEQFF. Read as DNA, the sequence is TGCGCCAGCAGCTTCAGGGACAGGGACTATGAGCAGTTCTTC.